Below are 24 T cell receptor beta chains sequenced from a single sample in a study of cytomegalovirus exposure and HLA in healthy donors. PCR used 60 Vbeta primers and 13 Jbeta primers. The method was immunoSEQ multiplex PCR; TCRdb's version includes in-frame clones alone and lacks a portion of them. The sample gives 130,000 to 150,000 clones, about 74% of which show up once; around an eighth is in the top ten. The source material was PBMCs. The receptors originated from a man in his forties in good health and CMV-seropositive.

The chain uses TRBV27 and TRBJ1-2; 11 nucleotides align to TRBD1. Losses at the gene ends were 8 bases for V and 4 bases for J; bases not matched to a gene: 3. This CDR3 comprises 13 residues. Looked up from germline, CDR1 is MNHEY and CDR2 is SMNVEV (reference sequence). The CDR3 sequence is CASWDRGGYGYTF. For the CDR3, the DNA is TGTGCCAGCTGGGACAGGGGGGGCTATGGCTACACCTTC.

The chain recombines TRBV7-7 with TRBJ2-1; TRBD2 aligns across 10 bases. CDR1 SSHAT and CDR2 FNYEAQ come from the germline V gene (reference sequence). The CDR3 is 17 residues long. J gave up 0 bases and V 3 bases, and 5 bases lay outside the gene matches. The CDR3 protein is CASSLTSGPSSYNEQFF. The CDR3 DNA sequence: TGTGCCAGCAGCTTGACTAGCGGGCCGAGCTCCTACAATGAGCAGTTCTTC.

The genes are TRBV6-1 and TRBJ1-1, with D possibly matching TRBD1 (5 bases). This CDR3 comprises 13 residues. V was cut by 2 bases and J by 4 bases, with 8 bases left in between. The germline CDR1 and CDR2 sequences are MNHNS and SASEGT. The CDR3 loop is CASSEHRLTEAFF. The CDR3 nucleotides read TGTGCCAGCAGTGAACACAGGCTCACTGAAGCTTTCTTT.

Points on this clone: Distinct nucleotide sequences in the sample also encode this CDR3. The V and J genes are TRBV7-9 and TRBJ2-7; TRBD2 is a possible D gene (6 bases). Looked up from germline, CDR1 is SEHNR and CDR2 is FQNEAQ (reference sequence). There are 16 residues in the CDR3. V was shortened by 4 bases and J by 4 bases, with 20 bases between the two germline ends. Written as DNA, the CDR3 is TGTGCCAGCAGCTCCCCTGCGGGACTTGGATCGTACGAGCAGTACTTC. It codes for CASSSPAGLGSYEQYF.

This chain uses TRBV19 with TRBJ2-2; no reliable D call. Germline CDR1 and CDR2: LNHDA and SQIVND (reference sequence). Trimming shortened V by 1 base and J by 4 bases, and 7 bases separated the two germline ends. The CDR3 is 14 amino acids. The CDR3 sequence is CASSIVTVTGELFF. The CDR3 nucleotides are TGTGCCAGTAGTATAGTTACAGTCACCGGGGAGCTGTTTTTT.

The chain is built from TRBV4-2 and TRBJ2-3, with a possible D match to TRBD2 (6 bases). V was cut by 1 base and J by 5 bases, with 13 bases left in between. Germline V gene sequence: CDR1 LGHNA, CDR2 YNFKEQ. The CDR3 is made up of 15 amino acids. The CDR3 DNA reads as TGTGCCAGCAGCCAAGGGTTTATGGGGGGAGATACGCAGTATTTT. It codes for CASSQGFMGGDTQYF.

The chain uses TRBV9 and TRBJ2-5; TRBD2 matches 14 bases. V shed 2 bases and J 6 bases; nucleotides not matched to a gene: 6. The germline CDR1 and CDR2 sequences are SGDLS and YYNGEE. This CDR3 is 16 amino acids long. Here the CDR3 reads CASSVGTSGSQKTQYF. The CDR3, as DNA: TGTGCCAGCAGCGTCGGGACTAGCGGGAGTCAGAAGACCCAGTACTTC. Filled out from reference TRBV9 and TRBJ2-5, the complete variable domain reads DSGVTQTPKHLITATGQRVTLRCSPRSGDLSVYWYQQSLDQGLQFLIQYYNGEERAKGNILERFSAQQFPDLHSELNLSSLELGDSALYFCASSVGTSGSQKTQYFGPGTRLLVL.

The V call is TRBV7-2, the J call TRBJ1-5; 8 bases align to TRBD1. CDR1 and CDR2 (germline): SGHTA, FQGNSA. CDR3 size: 15 residues. J gave up 5 bases and V 1 base, and 4 bases lay outside the gene matches. This CDR3 is CASSLDRGGHQPQHF. As DNA, the CDR3 is TGTGCCAGCAGCTTAGACAGGGGGGGCCATCAGCCCCAGCATTTT.

The V and J genes are TRBV2 and TRBJ1-2, with D tentatively TRBD1 (5 bases). This CDR3 is built from 12 residues. Germline CDR1 reads SNHLY; CDR2 reads FYNNEI. Trimming took off 6 bases at V and 8 bases at J, with 13 bases between the two ends. The CDR3, as DNA: TGTGCCAGCAGGGGGGAGGTTGGGGGCTACACCTTC. This codes for CASRGEVGGYTF.

The chain is built from TRBV10-3 and TRBJ2-2; 7 nucleotides match TRBD2. Trimming took 2 bases from V and 3 from J; bases not matched to a gene: 6. CDR1 ENHRY and CDR2 SYGVKD come from the germline V gene. This CDR3 comprises 16 residues. CDR3 sequence (DNA): TGTGCCATCAGTGAGACCCTCGGACTAGACACCGGGGAGCTGTTTTTT. Translated, it gives CAISETLGLDTGELFF.

The gene calls are TRBV7-3 and TRBJ2-3; D perhaps matches TRBD1 (6 bases). The CDR3 covers 16 residues. Germline V gene lookup returns CDR1 SGHTA and CDR2 FQGTGA. V lost 5 bases and J lost 2, with 17 bases in between. CDR3 nucleotides: TGTGCCAGCAGCCCCGGGACAACTACTGACACAGATACGCAGTATTTT. Translating gives CASSPGTTTDTDTQYF.

The chain uses TRBV28 and TRBJ2-1; D might be TRBD2 (7 bases). V shed 7 bases and J shed 7 bases, with 14 bases lying between them. The CDR3 contains 13 residues. Germline V gives CDR1 MDHEN, CDR2 SYDVKM. The CDR3 region is CASTQGGGNEQFF. DNA of the CDR3: TGTGCCAGCACCCAAGGGGGGGGGAATGAGCAGTTCTTC.

This clone showed up many times. The V and J genes are TRBV6-1 and TRBJ2-3; TRBD2 matches at 7 bases. Germline values: CDR1 MNHNS, CDR2 SASEGT. The CDR3 runs 13 residues. V lost 11 bases to trimming and J lost 5 bases; unmatched junction nucleotides: 10. As DNA, the CDR3 is TGTGCCTCCAAGGGGCGGGAGAGAGATACGCAGTATTTT. Translated: CASKGRERDTQYF.

The chain links TRBV27 to TRBJ2-7, with a possible D match to TRBD2 (5 bases). From germline, CDR1 is MNHEY and CDR2 SMNVEV (reference sequence). V was clipped by 9 bases and J by 0 bases, with 9 bases between them. The CDR3 runs 12 residues. This chain's CDR3 is CASRTDSYEQYF. The CDR3 nucleotides read TGTGCCAGTAGGACTGACTCCTACGAGCAGTACTTC.

This chain joins TRBV27 and TRBJ1-1; the D is unclear. The CDR3 consists of 14 residues. Germline V CDR1 and CDR2: MNHEY, SMNVEV (reference sequence). V was clipped by 3 bases and J by 0 bases, with 8 bases between them. The CDR3 region is CASSLRQLNTEAFF. CDR3 DNA: TGTGCCAGCAGTTTGCGGCAGTTGAACACTGAAGCTTTCTTT.

V gene TRBV6-1 combines with J gene TRBJ2-3, with D perhaps matching TRBD2 (5 bases). The CDR3 covers 13 residues. Germline loops: CDR1 MNHNS, CDR2 SASEGT. The V gene lost 10 bases and the J gene lost 5 bases, with 16 bases spanning the gap. CDR3 DNA: TGTGCCACCTCCGGCCGGGCGGGAGATACGCAGTATTTT. Amino acids: CATSGRAGDTQYF.

This clone was recorded only once. The gene calls are TRBV2 and TRBJ2-3; a possible D gene is TRBD1 (5 bases). The germline gives CDR1 SNHLY, CDR2 FYNNEI. V lost 4 bases, J lost 10 bases, and 9 bases lay in between. This CDR3 comprises 11 residues. The CDR3 DNA reads TGTGCCAGCAGTGGGGGCGGTGCGCAGTATTTT. It is translated as CASSGGGAQYF.

The V call is TRBV5-4, the J call TRBJ2-7; D perhaps matches TRBD2 (5 bases). Germline values: CDR1 SGHNT, CDR2 YYREEE (reference sequence). V shed 2 bases and J shed 0 bases, with 12 bases lying between them. The CDR3 sequence is 15 residues long. The CDR3 reads CASSLGTAGSYEQYF. In nucleotides, the CDR3 is TGTGCCAGCAGCTTAGGCACCGCGGGCTCCTACGAGCAGTACTTC.

The rearrangement links TRBV5-6 to TRBJ1-1, with TRBD1 as a possible D gene (5 bases). V gave up 2 bases and J gave up 10 bases, with 21 bases separating them. Germline CDR1 reads SGHDT; CDR2 reads YYEEEE. This CDR3 contains 15 residues. The chain's CDR3 is CASSLWQSAPGGAFF. CDR3 DNA sequence: TGTGCCAGCAGCTTATGGCAGTCGGCCCCCGGGGGAGCTTTCTTT.

This clone has just a few counts. The chain joins TRBV28 to TRBJ2-7, with D possibly TRBD1 on 5 matching bases. Looked up from germline, CDR1 is MDHEN and CDR2 is SYDVKM. V lost 6 bases to trimming and J lost 7 bases, with 16 bases between them. The CDR3 is made up of 13 amino acids. The CDR3 coding sequence is TGTGCCAGCAGCTCCGGACGCCAGGGTGAGCAGTACTTC. Amino acid sequence: CASSSGRQGEQYF.

The rearrangement uses TRBV11-2 and TRBJ1-2, with D unclear. Germline V lookup: CDR1 SGHAT, CDR2 FQNNGV. CDR3 length: 12 amino acids. The V and J ends lost 2 bases and 4 bases respectively, with 5 bases between them. The CDR3 protein is CASSLQAYGYTF. CDR3 DNA: TGTGCCAGCAGCTTACAGGCCTATGGCTACACCTTC.

The CDR3 spells CASSLRSRDSPYEQYF. In DNA form, the CDR3 reads TGTGCCAGCAGCTTGAGGAGCCGGGACAGCCCCTACGAGCAGTACTTC. The rearrangement links TRBV5-5 to TRBJ2-7; TRBD1 matches at 7 bases. The ends lost 1 base at V and 2 bases at J; junction bases unmatched: 9. The CDR3 is 16 residues long. The germline gives CDR1 SGHKS, CDR2 YYEKEE (reference sequence).

The rearrangement uses TRBV27 and TRBJ1-2; D may be TRBD1 (6 bases). Germline CDR1 and CDR2: MNHEY and SMNVEV (reference sequence). The CDR3 is 14 residues long. Trimming removed 7 bases at V and 4 bases at J, with 16 bases between. CDR3 nucleotide sequence: TGTGCCAGCATGCCGGCAGGGGCGGCCTATGGCTACACCTTC. Its translation: CASMPAGAAYGYTF.

Remarks on this clone: This sample also contains other DNA sequences that code for the same CDR3. The chain is built from TRBV20-1 and TRBJ1-1, with D possibly TRBD1 on 5 matching bases. The length of the CDR3 is 11 residues. Germline CDR1 DFQATT, CDR2 SNEGSKA (reference sequence). This CDR3 is CSAGRGTEAFF. The DNA of the CDR3 is TGCAGCGCCGGGAGGGGCACTGAAGCTTTCTTT.